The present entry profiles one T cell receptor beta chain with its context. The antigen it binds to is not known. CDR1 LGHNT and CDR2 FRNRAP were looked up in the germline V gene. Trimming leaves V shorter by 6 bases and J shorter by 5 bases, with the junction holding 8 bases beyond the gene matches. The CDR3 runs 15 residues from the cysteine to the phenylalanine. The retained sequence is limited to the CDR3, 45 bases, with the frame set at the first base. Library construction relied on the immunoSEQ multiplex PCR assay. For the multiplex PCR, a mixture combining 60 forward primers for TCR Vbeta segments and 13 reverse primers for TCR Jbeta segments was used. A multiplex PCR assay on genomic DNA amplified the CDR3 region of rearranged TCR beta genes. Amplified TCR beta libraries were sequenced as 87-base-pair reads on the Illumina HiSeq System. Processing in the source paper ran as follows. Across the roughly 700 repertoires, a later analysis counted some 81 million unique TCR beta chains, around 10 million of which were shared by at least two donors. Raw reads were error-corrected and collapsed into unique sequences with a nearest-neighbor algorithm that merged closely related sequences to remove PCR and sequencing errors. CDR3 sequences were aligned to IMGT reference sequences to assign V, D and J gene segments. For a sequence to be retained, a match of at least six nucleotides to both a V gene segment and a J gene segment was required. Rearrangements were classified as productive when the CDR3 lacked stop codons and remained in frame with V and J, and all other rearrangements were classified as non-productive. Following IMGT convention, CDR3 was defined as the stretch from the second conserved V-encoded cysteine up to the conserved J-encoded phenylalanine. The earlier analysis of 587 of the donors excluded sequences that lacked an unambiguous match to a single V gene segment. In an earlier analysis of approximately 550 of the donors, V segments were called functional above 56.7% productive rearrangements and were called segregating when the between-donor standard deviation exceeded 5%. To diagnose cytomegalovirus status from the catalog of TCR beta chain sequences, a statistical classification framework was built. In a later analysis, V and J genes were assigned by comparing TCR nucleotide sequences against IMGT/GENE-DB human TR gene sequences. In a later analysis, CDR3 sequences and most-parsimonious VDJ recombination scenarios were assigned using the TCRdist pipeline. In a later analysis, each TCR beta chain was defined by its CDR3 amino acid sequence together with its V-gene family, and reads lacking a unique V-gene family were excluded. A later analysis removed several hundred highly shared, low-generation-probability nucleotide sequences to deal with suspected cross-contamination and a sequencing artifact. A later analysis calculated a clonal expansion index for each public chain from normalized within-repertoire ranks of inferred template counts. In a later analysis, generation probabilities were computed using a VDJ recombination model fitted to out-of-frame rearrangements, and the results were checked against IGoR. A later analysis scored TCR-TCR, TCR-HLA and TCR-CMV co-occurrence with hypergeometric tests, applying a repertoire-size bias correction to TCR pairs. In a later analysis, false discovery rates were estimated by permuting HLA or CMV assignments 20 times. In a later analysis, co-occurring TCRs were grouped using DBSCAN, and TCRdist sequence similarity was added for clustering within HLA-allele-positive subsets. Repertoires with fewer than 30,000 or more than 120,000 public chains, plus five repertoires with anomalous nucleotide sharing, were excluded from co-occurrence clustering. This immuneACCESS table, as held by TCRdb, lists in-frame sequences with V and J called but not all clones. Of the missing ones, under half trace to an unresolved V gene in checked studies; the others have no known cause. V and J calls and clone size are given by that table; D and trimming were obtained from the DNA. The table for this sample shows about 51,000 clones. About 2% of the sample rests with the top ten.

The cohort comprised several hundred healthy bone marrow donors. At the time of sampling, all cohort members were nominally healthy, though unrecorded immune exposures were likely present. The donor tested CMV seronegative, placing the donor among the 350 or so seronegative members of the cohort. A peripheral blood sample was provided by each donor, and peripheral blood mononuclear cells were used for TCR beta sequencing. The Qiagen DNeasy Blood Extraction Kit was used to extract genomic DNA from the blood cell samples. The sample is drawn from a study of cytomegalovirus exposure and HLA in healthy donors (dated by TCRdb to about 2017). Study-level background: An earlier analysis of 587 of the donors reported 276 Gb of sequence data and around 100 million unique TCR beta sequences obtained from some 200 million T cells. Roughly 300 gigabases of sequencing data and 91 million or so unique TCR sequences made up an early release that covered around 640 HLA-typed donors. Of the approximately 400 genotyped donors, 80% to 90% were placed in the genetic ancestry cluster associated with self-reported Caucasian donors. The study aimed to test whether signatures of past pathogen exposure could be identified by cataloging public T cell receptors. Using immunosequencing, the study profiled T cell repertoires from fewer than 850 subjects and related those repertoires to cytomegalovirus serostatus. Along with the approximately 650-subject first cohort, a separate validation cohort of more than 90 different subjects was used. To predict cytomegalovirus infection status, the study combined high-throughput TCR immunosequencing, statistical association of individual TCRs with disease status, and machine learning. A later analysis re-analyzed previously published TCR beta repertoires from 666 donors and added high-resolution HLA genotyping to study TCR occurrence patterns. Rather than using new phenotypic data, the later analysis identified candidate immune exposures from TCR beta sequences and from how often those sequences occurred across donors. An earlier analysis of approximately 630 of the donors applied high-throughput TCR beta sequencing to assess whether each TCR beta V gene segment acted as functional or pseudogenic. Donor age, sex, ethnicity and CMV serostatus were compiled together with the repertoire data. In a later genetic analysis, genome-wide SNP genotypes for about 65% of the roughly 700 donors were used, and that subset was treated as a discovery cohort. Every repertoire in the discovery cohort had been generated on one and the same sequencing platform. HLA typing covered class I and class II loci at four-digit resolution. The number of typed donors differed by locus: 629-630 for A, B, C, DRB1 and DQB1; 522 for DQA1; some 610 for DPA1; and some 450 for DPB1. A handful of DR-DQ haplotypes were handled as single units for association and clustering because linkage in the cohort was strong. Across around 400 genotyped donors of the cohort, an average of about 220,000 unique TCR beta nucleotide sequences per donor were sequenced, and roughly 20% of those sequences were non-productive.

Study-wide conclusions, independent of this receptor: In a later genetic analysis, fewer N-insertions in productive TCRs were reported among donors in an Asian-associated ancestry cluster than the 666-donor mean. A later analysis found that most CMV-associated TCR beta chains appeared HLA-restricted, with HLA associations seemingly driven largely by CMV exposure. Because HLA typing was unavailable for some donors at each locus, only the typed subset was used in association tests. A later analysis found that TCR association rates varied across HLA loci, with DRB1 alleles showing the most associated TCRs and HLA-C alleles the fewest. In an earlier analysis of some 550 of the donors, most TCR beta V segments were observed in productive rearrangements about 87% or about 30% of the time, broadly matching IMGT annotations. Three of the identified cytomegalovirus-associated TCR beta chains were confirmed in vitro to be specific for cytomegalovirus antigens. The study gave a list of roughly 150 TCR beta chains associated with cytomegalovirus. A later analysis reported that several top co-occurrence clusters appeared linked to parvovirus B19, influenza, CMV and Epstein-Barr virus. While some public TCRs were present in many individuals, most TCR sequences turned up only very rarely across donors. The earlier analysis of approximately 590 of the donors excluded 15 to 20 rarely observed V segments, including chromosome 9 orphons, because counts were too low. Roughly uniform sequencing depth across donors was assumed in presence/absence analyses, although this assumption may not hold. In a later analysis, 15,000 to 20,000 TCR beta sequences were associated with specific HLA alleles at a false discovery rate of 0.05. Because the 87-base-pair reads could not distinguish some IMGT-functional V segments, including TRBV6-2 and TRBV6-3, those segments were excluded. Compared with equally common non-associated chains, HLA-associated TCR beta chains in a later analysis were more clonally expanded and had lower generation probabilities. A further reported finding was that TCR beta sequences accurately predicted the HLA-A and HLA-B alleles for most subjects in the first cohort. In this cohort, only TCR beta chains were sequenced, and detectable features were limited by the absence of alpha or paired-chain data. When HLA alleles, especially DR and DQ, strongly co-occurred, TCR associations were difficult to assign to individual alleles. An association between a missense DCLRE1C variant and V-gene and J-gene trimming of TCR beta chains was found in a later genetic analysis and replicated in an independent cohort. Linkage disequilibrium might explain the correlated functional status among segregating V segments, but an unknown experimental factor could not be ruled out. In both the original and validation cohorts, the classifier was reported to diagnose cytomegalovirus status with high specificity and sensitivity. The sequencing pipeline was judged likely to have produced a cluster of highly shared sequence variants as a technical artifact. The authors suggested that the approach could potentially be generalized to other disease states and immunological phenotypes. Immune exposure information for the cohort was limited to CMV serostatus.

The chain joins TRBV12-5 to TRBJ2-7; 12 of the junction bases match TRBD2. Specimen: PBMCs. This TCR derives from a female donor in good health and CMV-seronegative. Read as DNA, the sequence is TGTGCTAGTGGCTTAGGACTAGCGGGACTCAACGAGCAGTACTTC. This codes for CASGLGLAGLNEQYF.